Listed below are T cell receptor beta chains from one sample, sequenced in a study of shared clonotypes between healthy human individuals. Here immunoSEQ multiplex PCR was the method, and the copy in TCRdb shows in-frame clones only, minus some. The sample shows around 2.1 million clones, about 93% of them seen only once. Source material: naive CD8+ T cells from PBMCs. The source of these receptors is a man in his late teens or twenties in good health. Some clones in this sample may be carry-over from other donors' samples. Both conserved end residues are part of each CDR3. Fields, in order: CDR3 DNA, CDR3 protein, D gene, V gene, J gene, clone size. A D gene is named only where the DNA matches it firmly. Size values are once, few and many counts, or a class for expanded clones, and some rows have none.

cdr3_nt: TGTGCCAGCAGCTTATTAAGCGGGAGTCTTCTCGAGCAGTACTTC
cdr3_aa: CASSLLSGSLLEQYF
d_call: TRBD2
v_call: TRBV7-2
j_call: TRBJ2-7
clone_size: .

cdr3_nt: TGTGCCAGCAGCCCCGAAACAGGGGGGGAGCAGTACTTC
cdr3_aa: CASSPETGGEQYF
d_call: TRBD1
v_call: TRBV9
j_call: TRBJ2-7
clone_size: once

cdr3_nt: TGTGCCAGCTCACCACCTTGGGGACCCACCTACGAGCAGTACTTC
cdr3_aa: CASSPPWGPTYEQYF
d_call: .
v_call: TRBV18
j_call: TRBJ2-7
clone_size: .

cdr3_nt: TGTGCCAGCAGTCTCAGTACGAGCCTGCAAGAGACCCAGTACTTC
cdr3_aa: CASSLSTSLQETQYF
d_call: .
v_call: TRBV28
j_call: TRBJ2-5
clone_size: .

cdr3_nt: TGTGCCAGCAGCCCCCCTGGCGGGAGAATGTCCTACAATGAGCAGTTCTTC
cdr3_aa: CASSPPGGRMSYNEQFF
d_call: TRBD2
v_call: TRBV7-9
j_call: TRBJ2-1
clone_size: .

cdr3_nt: TGTGCCAGCTCACCAGAGCCTGCCTACGAGCAGTACTTC
cdr3_aa: CASSPEPAYEQYF
d_call: .
v_call: TRBV18
j_call: TRBJ2-7
clone_size: .

cdr3_nt: TGTGCCAGCAGCCCGCGGTCGGGCGGGAGCTCCTACGAGCAGTACTTC
cdr3_aa: CASSPRSGGSSYEQYF
d_call: TRBD2
v_call: TRBV7-9
j_call: TRBJ2-7
clone_size: .

cdr3_nt: TGCAGCGTTGATACGCCGGGACAGGTACAAGAGACCCAGTACTTC
cdr3_aa: CSVDTPGQVQETQYF
d_call: TRBD1
v_call: TRBV29-1
j_call: TRBJ2-5
clone_size: .

cdr3_nt: TGCGCCAGCAGCTCACATCAGGCCGGACAGGCTAACTATGGCTACACCTTC
cdr3_aa: CASSSHQAGQANYGYTF
d_call: TRBD1
v_call: TRBV5-1
j_call: TRBJ1-2
clone_size: .

cdr3_nt: TGTGCCAGCAGCGTAGGATTCAGGGATTCATATGGCTACACCTTC
cdr3_aa: CASSVGFRDSYGYTF
d_call: .
v_call: TRBV9
j_call: TRBJ1-2
clone_size: .

cdr3_nt: TGCGCCAGCAGCCCCTCGACAGGGGGGAACACTGAAGCTTTCTTT
cdr3_aa: CASSPSTGGNTEAFF
d_call: TRBD1
v_call: TRBV4-1
j_call: TRBJ1-1
clone_size: few

cdr3_nt: TGCAGCGTTGGAGTACCCCCGCTAGCGGGTAATGAGCAGTTCTTC
cdr3_aa: CSVGVPPLAGNEQFF
d_call: TRBD2
v_call: TRBV29-1
j_call: TRBJ2-1
clone_size: .

cdr3_nt: TGTGCCAGCAGCCCCGAAGTCGGTGGGGTTGCCTACGAGCAGTACTTC
cdr3_aa: CASSPEVGGVAYEQYF
d_call: .
v_call: TRBV7-6
j_call: TRBJ2-7
clone_size: .

cdr3_nt: TGTGCCAGCAGCGTAGCCCCGGACAGGGGATACTATGGCTACACCTTC
cdr3_aa: CASSVAPDRGYYGYTF
d_call: TRBD1
v_call: TRBV9
j_call: TRBJ1-2
clone_size: .

cdr3_nt: TGCAGCGTTTCCGGGACAGGGGTGATGCGGGGACTGTTTTTT
cdr3_aa: CSVSGTGVMRGLFF
d_call: TRBD1
v_call: TRBV29-1
j_call: TRBJ1-4
clone_size: once

cdr3_nt: TGCGCCAGCAGCTCGGGACACGAGGGTCTTGCCTACGAGCAGTACTTC
cdr3_aa: CASSSGHEGLAYEQYF
d_call: .
v_call: TRBV5-1
j_call: TRBJ2-7
clone_size: .

cdr3_nt: TGTGCCAGCAGTCCAACGTCGACGGGGTACGAGCAGTACTTC
cdr3_aa: CASSPTSTGYEQYF
d_call: .
v_call: TRBV27
j_call: TRBJ2-7
clone_size: .

cdr3_nt: TGTGCCACCAGCCCCAATCCGGGACATACCTCTGGGGCCAACGTCCTGACTTTC
cdr3_aa: CATSPNPGHTSGANVLTF
d_call: .
v_call: TRBV15
j_call: TRBJ2-6
clone_size: .

cdr3_nt: TGTGCCAGCAGCTTCACGGGGACGAGCTCCTACAATGAGCAGTTCTTC
cdr3_aa: CASSFTGTSSYNEQFF
d_call: .
v_call: TRBV7-9
j_call: TRBJ2-1
clone_size: .